This entry lists 10 T cell receptor beta chains sequenced from one sample in a study of blood T cell repertoires in COVID-19. Sequenced by immunoSEQ multiplex PCR; TCRdb stores in-frame clones only, minus some. The table records about 230,000 clones, approximately 85% of them present only once. Sequencing was done on a sample of peripheral blood. The receptors here all came from a man in his fifties or sixties with COVID-19, enrolled during active disease.

This chain connects TRBV9 to TRBJ2-1; 10 bases map to TRBD2. V lost 0 bases to trimming and J lost 3 bases; unmatched junction nucleotides: 3. There are 16 residues in the CDR3. Germline CDR1 is SGDLS and CDR2 is YYNGEE. DNA for the CDR3: TGTGCCAGCAGCGTAGTGGCTAGCGGGGGCTACAATGAGCAGTTCTTC. This codes for CASSVVASGGYNEQFF.

The sample holds one count of this clone. The chain uses TRBV5-1 and TRBJ1-2, with D possibly matching TRBD1 (6 bases). The V and J ends lost 4 bases and 0 bases respectively, with 13 bases between them. CDR1 SGHRS and CDR2 YFSETQ come from the germline V gene. This CDR3 region has 15 residues. The CDR3 coding sequence is TGCGCCAGCAGCGTGTTGGGACATTCTAACTATGGCTACACCTTC. Its translation: CASSVLGHSNYGYTF. The full variable domain, its missing parts supplied by reference TRBV5-1 and TRBJ1-2, is KAGVTQTPRYLIKTRGQQVTLSCSPISGHRSVSWYQQTPGQGLQFLFEYFSETQRNKGNFPGRFSGRQFSNSRSEMNVSTLELGDSALYLCASSVLGHSNYGYTFGSGTRLTVV.

The gene calls are TRBV24-1 and TRBJ2-3, with D uncertain. V lost 7 bases, J lost 0 bases, and 7 bases lay in between. Per germline, CDR1 KGHDR and CDR2 SFDVKD. The CDR3 consists of 13 residues. The CDR3 region is CATSQLSTDTQYF. Written as DNA, the CDR3 is TGTGCCACCAGCCAACTAAGCACAGATACGCAGTATTTT.

The chain recombines TRBV7-9 with TRBJ2-7, with 7 bases matching TRBD1. The CDR3 contains 15 residues. Per the germline V gene, CDR1 is SEHNR and CDR2 is FQNEAQ (reference sequence). The V segment lost 5 bases and the J segment 3 bases; nucleotides outside the gene matches: 10. DNA for the CDR3: TGTGCCAGCAGCCCCGACAGGGTACTTGTCTACGAGCAGTACTTC. Translated: CASSPDRVLVYEQYF. Looking up the rest from reference TRBV7-9 and TRBJ2-7 gives the full variable domain: DTGVSQNPRHKITKRGQNVTFRCDPISEHNRLYWYRQTLGQGPEFLTYFQNEAQLEKSRLLSDRFSAERPKGSFSTLEIQRTEQGDSAMYLCASSPDRVLVYEQYFGPGTRLTVT.

The chain carries TRBV5-1 and TRBJ1-6; D might be TRBD1 (6 bases). Looked up from germline, CDR1 is SGHRS and CDR2 is YFSETQ. There are 16 residues in the CDR3. Trimming pared 2 bases from V and 7 bases from J, leaving 16 bases between. The CDR3 is CASSFGQTTRNSPLHF. The CDR3 bases are TGCGCCAGCAGCTTCGGACAGACGACGAGGAATTCACCCCTCCACTTT.

The gene calls are TRBV7-6 and TRBJ1-5; possible D gene TRBD1, 5 bases. This CDR3 is 15 amino acids long. CDR1 is SGHVS and CDR2 is FNYEAQ in the germline V gene. Trimming pared 6 bases from V and 4 bases from J, leaving 16 bases between. CDR3 coding DNA: TGTGCCAGCAGTCGTAATTGGGGCGAAAATCAGCCCCAGCATTTT. It is translated as CASSRNWGENQPQHF.

The chain combines TRBV19 with TRBJ2-7; 7 nucleotides match TRBD1. Per the germline V gene, CDR1 is LNHDA and CDR2 is SQIVND (reference sequence). The CDR3 runs to 14 residues. Trimming cost V 5 bases and J 5 bases; bases outside gene matches: 9. The CDR3 DNA is TGTGCCAGTAGTTCAACAGGGGAGTGGCACGAGCAGTACTTC. Translated: CASSSTGEWHEQYF.

The V call is TRBV19, the J call TRBJ2-3, with TRBD2 identical over 8 bases. The V segment lost 6 bases and the J segment 7 bases; nucleotides outside the gene matches: 12. There are 15 residues in the CDR3. Germline V gene lookup returns CDR1 LNHDA and CDR2 SQIVND (reference sequence). The CDR3 nucleotides read TGTGCCAGTAGCCCGAGTAGCGGGGTTATAAATACGCAGTATTTT. Translation gives CASSPSSGVINTQYF.

The J gene is TRBJ1-1, the V gene TRBV2; D uncertain. The CDR3 has 15 residues. In germline, CDR1 is SNHLY, CDR2 FYNNEI. The V end was cut by 0 bases, the J end by 3 bases, with 11 bases between. The CDR3 sequence is CASSEAQERDTEAFF. For the CDR3, the DNA is TGTGCCAGCAGTGAAGCGCAAGAACGGGACACTGAAGCTTTCTTT.

This clone was counted between two and nine times. At one end, the junction sequence differs from germline, possibly due to a read error. J is TRBJ1-1 and V is TRBV11-2, with TRBD1 identical over 8 bases. Germline V gene sequence: CDR1 SGHAT, CDR2 FQNNGV. The CDR3 runs 16 residues. The CDR3: CASSLDRGIGDTEAFF. DNA of the CDR3: TGTGCCAGCAGCCTAGACAGGGGAATAGGGGACACTGAAGCTTTCTTT.